Listed below are T cell receptor beta chains from one sample, sequenced in a study of beta chain features in type 1 diabetes. Only in-frame clones appear in the TCRdb table, and some are missing; sequencing was by immunoSEQ multiplex PCR. The profile covers roughly 170,000 clones, with around 13% appearing a single time and roughly 0.56% taken by the ten largest. Sequencing input: central memory CD4+ T cells from blood. These receptors came from a woman aged 18-29 years in good health. Each CDR3 is given with its conserved first and last residue. D genes are given only for firm matches. Clone size appears in some rows only: once, few, many, or a class for an expanded clone.

few	NA	TRBV18	TRBJ2-5	TGTGCCAGCTCACCACCGTCAGCAGGGCAAGAGACCCAGTACTTC	CASSPPSAGQETQYF
few	NA	TRBV25-1	TRBJ2-5	TGTGCCAGCAGTGACTTCGGGATTGGAGAGACCCAGTACTTC	CASSDFGIGETQYF
few	NA	TRBV7-2	TRBJ2-7	TGTGCCAGCAGCTACGGACAGATCAGCTCCTACGAGCAGTACTTC	CASSYGQISSYEQYF
few	TRBD2	TRBV5-5	TRBJ2-3	TGTGCCAGCAGCCGAGCGGGAGGGCCCTCGGGCACAGATACGCAGTATTTT	CASSRAGGPSGTDTQYF
many	NA	TRBV23-1	TRBJ2-4	TGCGCCAGCAGTCGCCCAGGGAAGTACTTC	CASSRPGKYF
NA	TRBD2	TRBV7-8	TRBJ2-1	TGTGCCAGCAGCTTATGGCTAGCGGGAGCTTTGTCCTACAATGAGCAGTTCTTC	CASSLWLAGALSYNEQFF
NA	TRBD1	TRBV9	TRBJ2-7	TGTGCCAGCAGCGAGGGGACAGGGCCCTCCTACGAGCAGTACTTC	CASSEGTGPSYEQYF
many	NA	TRBV28	TRBJ2-5	TGTGCCAGCAGTCAAACGCCCTTCGGGGAGACCCAGTACTTC	CASSQTPFGETQYF
NA	NA	TRBV19	TRBJ1-4	TGTGCCAGTAGTATGGAGGGAAATGAAAAACTGTTTTTT	CASSMEGNEKLFF
NA	TRBD2	TRBV28	TRBJ2-6	TGTGCCAGCAGTCCCGGGACTAGGGCTGGGGCCAACGTCCTGACTTTC	CASSPGTRAGANVLTF
many	TRBD2	TRBV10-3	TRBJ2-1	TGTGCCATCAGTGAGGGGCGGGAGTTAGGCAATGAGCAGTTCTTC	CAISEGRELGNEQFF
NA	NA	TRBV2	TRBJ2-5	TGTGCCAGCAAAGGCCACCTATTTCTAGCTTCGCGGAAAGAGACCCAGTACTTC	CASKGHLFLASRKETQYF
few	TRBD2	TRBV7-2	TRBJ2-3	TGTGCCAGCAGCTCTCCGGGACTAGCGCAGTATTTT	CASSSPGLAQYF
NA	NA	TRBV30	TRBJ1-3	TGTGCCTGTGGCAGGGCATCGGGAAACACCATATATTTT	CACGRASGNTIYF
few	NA	TRBV9	TRBJ2-3	TGTGCCAGCAGCCCTAGCGCGTCTAGCACAGATACGCAGTATTTT	CASSPSASSTDTQYF
few	TRBD1	TRBV7-7	TRBJ2-5	TGTGCCAGCAGCTTCGACAGGGGAGGCCAAGAGACCCAGTACTTC	CASSFDRGGQETQYF
NA	NA	TRBV7-2	TRBJ1-5	TGTGCCAGCAGCTCCAGCTGGGGGCCTCATAGCAATCAGCCCCAGCATTTT	CASSSSWGPHSNQPQHF
few	NA	TRBV7-9	TRBJ1-2	TGTGCCAGCAGCTCCTGGGGTAGAGAGGGTGGCTACACCTTC	CASSSWGREGGYTF
few	NA	TRBV27	TRBJ1-5	TGTGCCAGCAGTTCGCGGTGGAATCAGCCCCAGCATTTT	CASSSRWNQPQHF
NA	NA	TRBV2	TRBJ2-5	TGTGCCAGCAAGCCCCAAGAGACCCAGTACTTC	CASKPQETQYF
NA	NA	TRBV9	TRBJ2-6	TGTGCCAGCAGCGTATACGGGTCCTCACTCTCTGGGGCCAACGTCCTGACTTTC	CASSVYGSSLSGANVLTF
NA	TRBD2	TRBV18	TRBJ2-1	TGTGCCAGCTCACCCGGACTAGCGGGAGGGTCGGATGAGCAGTTCTTC	CASSPGLAGGSDEQFF
few	NA	TRBV27	TRBJ1-2	TGTGCCAGCAGTTTGACGGGGGGCTATGGCTACACCTTC	CASSLTGGYGYTF
NA	NA	TRBV5-8	TRBJ2-1	TGTGCCAGCAGCTTGATGACTGCCTACAATGAGCAGTTCTTC	CASSLMTAYNEQFF
NA	NA	TRBV20-1	TRBJ2-7	TGCAGTGCTTACAAGTACGAGCAGTACTTC	CSAYKYEQYF
NA	TRBD1	TRBV4-2	TRBJ2-7	TGTGCCAGCAGCCAAGATCCAGGGGGCTACGAGCAGTACTTC	CASSQDPGGYEQYF